A single T cell receptor beta chain is shown here with its context. Given the absence of the conserved phenylalanine or tryptophan at the CDR3 end, a read error is likely. No DNA is shown, since the ends of the CDR3 on it are uncertain; the CDR3 is the one TCRdb lists. The sample is drawn from a study of tumor-infiltrating lymphocytes in primary liver carcinoma. Across the study: Samples yielded about 3.65 to 8 million productive TCRbeta reads, similar across tissue types.

Between roughly 20 and 31 mg of unsorted bulk tissue served as the source from which RNA and DNA were co-extracted. Researchers generated TCR beta cDNA from approximately 450 ng of total RNA, relying on a constant-region primer. The TCR beta library was amplified through three nested multiplex PCR rounds in a modified ARM-PCR procedure. TCRdb re-called the multiplex PCR reads through MiXCR, storing one row per CDR3 protein. The sample contains 90,000 to 140,000 distinct CDR3 sequences, about four fifths of which appear only once. Specimen: liver tumor tissue from sampling region 3. Sample subset: tumor region T3, left-lateral pole. The source of this sequence is a man between 40 and 49 years old with primary liver carcinoma and hepatitis B virus infection.

Here the CDR3 reads CASSSALASTQYY. J is TRBJ2-3 and V is TRBV6-2 or TRBV6-3; no check of the table's D call, TRBD2, against the DNA was made. 13 amino acids form the CDR3, both terminal residues included. In germline, CDR1 is MNHEY, CDR2 SVGEGT.